The entry that follows covers one T cell receptor beta chain sequence. The antigen is undetermined. This specimen comes from a study of cytomegalovirus exposure and HLA in healthy donors. Broader study findings: Among TCR beta chains, those listed as cytomegalovirus-associated numbered fewer than 200.

PCR amplification relied on 60 Vbeta primers (plus 13 Jbeta primers). The protocol was immunoSEQ multiplex PCR, while the TCRdb copy is restricted to in-frame clones and leaves out a portion. Of about 55,000 clones in the sample, approximately 80% were seen once. CDR1 and CDR2 (germline): SGHNT, YYREEE (reference sequence). The CDR3 spans 14 residues. The V and J ends lost 7 bases and 1 base, in that order; junction bases with no gene match: 7. The sample consisted of PBMCs. The chain carries TRBV5-4 and TRBJ2-7; the match to TRBD2 covers 8 bases. The receptor was derived from a female donor in good health and CMV-seronegative. CDR3 sequence (DNA): TGTGCCAGCGCCCCAGCGGGGGTTTCCTACGAGCAGTACTTC. Its protein product is CASAPAGVSYEQYF.